A selection of T cell receptor beta chains follows, all from one sample in a study of blood T cell repertoires in COVID-19. TCRdb keeps only in-frame clones here, not all; method: immunoSEQ multiplex PCR. The sample includes about 150,000 clones, about 84% seen only once; the top ten take about 5%. The material sequenced was peripheral blood. These TCRs come from a woman in her forties or fifties with acute or convalescent COVID-19. Each CDR3 is given with its conserved first and last residue. The D gene is left open where the match is weak. A row's size may be missing; if present it is once, few, many or a size class.

TRBV19,TRBD1,.,TRBJ1-6,TGTGCCAGTAGTTTTACATGGGACAGTTTCGATTCACCCCTCCACTTT,CASSFTWDSFDSPLHF
TRBV29-1,.,.,TRBJ2-1,TGCAGCGTTGAAGAGGGGCGTGTTGAGTTCTTC,CSVEEGRVEFF
TRBV7-2,.,once,TRBJ1-4,TGTGCCAGCAGCTCAGGGGTCCTTAATGAAAAACTGTTTTTT,CASSSGVLNEKLFF
TRBV7-3,TRBD1,once,TRBJ1-2,TGTGCCAGCAGCTTCGGACAGGGGGCAGGCTACACCTTC,CASSFGQGAGYTF
TRBV10-3,.,once,TRBJ2-7,TGTGCCATCGCCAGGACGGACACCTACGAGCAGTACTTC,CAIARTDTYEQYF
TRBV5-1,TRBD1,.,TRBJ1-2,TGCGCCAGCAGCTTACAGGGGCGGCGAGACTATGGCTACACCTTC,CASSLQGRRDYGYTF
TRBV5-4,.,.,TRBJ1-6,TGTGCCAGCAGCTCAGGTCGGGAGGGGACTCTGTCACCCCTCCACTTT,CASSSGREGTLSPLHF
TRBV24-1,TRBD1,.,TRBJ2-2,TGTGCCACCAGCGGGACAGACCTGAACACCGGGGAGCTGTTTTTT,CATSGTDLNTGELFF
TRBV30,.,.,TRBJ1-4,TGTGCCTGGCAAGATCAGGGGAATGCTAATGAAAAACTGTTTTTT,CAWQDQGNANEKLFF
TRBV3-1/TRBV3-2,.,.,TRBJ2-7,TGTGCCAGCTGGGAGAACAGGGACCACTTTTACGAGCAGTACTTC,CASWENRDHFYEQYF
TRBV5-1,TRBD1,.,TRBJ1-4,TGCGCCAGCAGCCTCGACAGGGGCCAGGAAAAACTGTTTTTT,CASSLDRGQEKLFF
TRBV9,TRBD2,once,TRBJ2-1,TGTGCCAGCAGCGTAGTAGGGCGGGGGGGCCCCCATGAGCAGTTCTTC,CASSVVGRGGPHEQFF
TRBV28,.,.,TRBJ1-4,TGTGCCAGCAGGTATTGGGCAGGGTCGGATGAAAAACTGTTTTTT,CASRYWAGSDEKLFF
TRBV14,TRBD1,.,TRBJ1-2,TGTGCCAGCAGCTCACAGACAGGGGGCCAGAGTGGCTACACCTTC,CASSSQTGGQSGYTF
TRBV2,.,.,TRBJ1-6,TGTGCCAGCAGCAGGGAGGCTCTGTATAATTCACCCCTCCACTTT,CASSREALYNSPLHF
TRBV19,TRBD1,.,TRBJ1-2,TGTGCCAGTAGTCCTCGCACAGGGGGTGGCTACACCTTC,CASSPRTGGGYTF
TRBV6-5,.,few,TRBJ1-2,TGTGCCAGCATTAACCCACAGGTGGACTATGGCTACACCTTC,CASINPQVDYGYTF
TRBV7-9,.,.,TRBJ1-6,TGTGCCAGCAGCCCCTCGGGAGGGTTTAATTCACCCCTCCACTTT,CASSPSGGFNSPLHF
TRBV5-4,.,.,TRBJ1-5,TGTGCCAGCAGCTTGGAGGTAGAGGGTTACAATCAGCCCCAGCATTTT,CASSLEVEGYNQPQHF
TRBV6-6,.,.,TRBJ2-5,TGTGCCAGCACTAACGAATTGGGGCCCGGGGAGACCCAGTACTTC,CASTNELGPGETQYF
TRBV6-6,TRBD1,.,TRBJ1-1,TGTGCCAGCTCTGGGACAGGAGTTTTGTACACTGAAGCTTTCTTT,CASSGTGVLYTEAFF
TRBV4-3,TRBD2,.,TRBJ2-7,TGCGCCAGCAGCCAAGATCTAGCGGGACCCTACGAGCAGTACTTC,CASSQDLAGPYEQYF